The 27 T cell receptor beta chains presented below share a single source sample, sequenced in a study of blood T cell repertoires in COVID-19 (dated by TCRdb to 2018 to 2020). Library prep was done by the immunoSEQ multiplex PCR assay. TCRdb retrieved this table from immuneACCESS and kept in-frame rearrangements only. Not all clones are present; in checked studies, unresolved V genes account for under half, and no reason is known for the remainder. This sample lists around 400,000 clones; around 87% were detected once. 2.3% of the sample is held by the ten biggest clonotypes. Sample: peripheral blood. The receptor source for this set is a woman aged 55-70 years with COVID-19, enrolled during active disease.

This chain connects TRBV5-1 to TRBJ1-5; D gene uncertain. Germline loops: CDR1 SGHRS, CDR2 YFSETQ. The germline V and J ends were trimmed by 3 bases and 7 bases, with 14 bases remaining between them. The CDR3 length is 14 residues. The CDR3 sequence: CASSSSGRGQPQHF. The DNA for the CDR3 is TGCGCCAGCAGCTCTTCGGGGAGAGGGCAGCCCCAGCATTTT.

The V gene is TRBV12-3 or TRBV12-4, the J gene TRBJ2-5, with D possibly TRBD1 on 5 matching bases. Trimming shortened V by 4 bases and J by 10 bases, and 10 bases separated the two germline ends. This CDR3 is 11 amino acids long. DNA of the CDR3: TGTGCCAGCAGTTCCGGACAATACCAGTACTTC. Amino acids: CASSSGQYQYF.

This clone was found once. The chain joins TRBV28 to TRBJ1-3; D perhaps matches TRBD1 (6 bases). V lost 11 bases, J lost 8 bases, and 16 bases lay in between. This CDR3 is 12 amino acids long. The V gene's germline CDR1 is MDHEN and CDR2 SYDVKM. CDR3 loop: CAAQGSVDTIYF. CDR3 nucleotides: TGTGCCGCACAGGGCAGTGTGGACACCATATATTTT.

This chain joins TRBV7-9 and TRBJ2-3; 10 bases align to TRBD1. Germline values: CDR1 SEHNR, CDR2 FQNEAQ (reference sequence). V lost 10 bases, J lost 3 bases, and 4 bases stayed unmatched. This CDR3 contains 13 residues. The CDR3 protein is CANRDRGTDTQYF. DNA for the CDR3: TGTGCCAACCGGGACAGGGGTACAGATACGCAGTATTTT.

The rearrangement uses TRBV5-1 and TRBJ1-2; perhaps TRBD1 as D (6 bases). The CDR3 extends over 12 amino acids. Looked up from germline, CDR1 is SGHRS and CDR2 is YFSETQ. V lost 0 bases to trimming and J lost 8 bases, with 8 bases between them. CDR3 coding DNA: TGCGCCAGCAGCTTGGGGGGGCAAGGCTACACCTTC. Amino acid sequence: CASSLGGQGYTF. The whole variable domain, filled in from reference TRBV5-1 and TRBJ1-2, reads KAGVTQTPRYLIKTRGQQVTLSCSPISGHRSVSWYQQTPGQGLQFLFEYFSETQRNKGNFPGRFSGRQFSNSRSEMNVSTLELGDSALYLCASSLGGQGYTFGSGTRLTVV.

The chain joins TRBV6-5 to TRBJ1-5; possibly TRBD1 for D (5 bases). V shed 4 bases and J shed 4 bases, with 8 bases lying between them. This CDR3 has 13 amino acids. Germline V lookup: CDR1 MNHEY, CDR2 SVGAGI. DNA for the CDR3: TGTGCCAGCAGTTCAGGGTTAAATCAGCCCCAGCATTTT. This sequence encodes CASSSGLNQPQHF.

V usage is TRBV4-1 and J usage is TRBJ1-2; TRBD1 agrees at 9 bases. The germline gives CDR1 MGHRA, CDR2 YSYEKL. This CDR3 has 16 residues. V was clipped by 1 base and J by 1 base; unmatched bases: 4. The CDR3 is CASSQGRTGVNYGYTF. CDR3 nucleotides: TGCGCCAGCAGCCAAGGCCGGACAGGGGTTAACTATGGCTACACCTTC.

The chain has TRBV5-1 and TRBJ2-1; 11 nucleotides match TRBD2. CDR3 length: 15 amino acids. Germline V gives CDR1 SGHRS, CDR2 YFSETQ. V was clipped by 4 bases and J by 6 bases; unmatched bases: 6. In DNA form, the CDR3 reads TGCGCCAGCAGCGCACCGGGACTAGCGGTCAATGAGCAGTTCTTC. Its protein is CASSAPGLAVNEQFF.

This sequence joins TRBV5-1 and TRBJ1-6; TRBD1 matches at 8 bases. Germline V gene lookup returns CDR1 SGHRS and CDR2 YFSETQ. Trimming removed 7 bases from V and 5 bases from J; junction bases left unmatched: 2. This CDR3 contains 13 residues. CDR3 sequence: CASGGQDNSPLHF. CDR3 nucleotide sequence: TGCGCCAGCGGGGGACAGGATAATTCACCCCTCCACTTT.

This chain connects TRBV5-5 to TRBJ1-2; D uncertain. CDR3 length equals 14 residues. V lost 4 bases and J lost 2, with 12 bases in between. Germline lookup yields CDR1 SGHKS and CDR2 YYEKEE (reference sequence). CDR3 sequence: CASSPRSANYGYTF. In nucleotides, the CDR3 is TGTGCCAGCAGCCCCCGTTCTGCGAACTATGGCTACACCTTC.

This rearrangement joins TRBV23-1 to TRBJ2-7; 9 bases line up with TRBD2. TRBV23-1 is known as an ORF, though its function is uncertain. This CDR3 spans 17 amino acids. The trim removed 1 base at V and 3 bases at J, leaving 10 bases unmatched. In DNA form, the CDR3 reads TGCGCCAGCAGTCAATTCTCCAAGGGACTAGCTTTCTACGAGCAGTACTTC. It specifies CASSQFSKGLAFYEQYF.

A single count supports this clone. This rearrangement joins TRBV14 to TRBJ1-6; D remains ambiguous. CDR3 size: 18 residues. Per the germline V gene, CDR1 is SGHDN and CDR2 is FVKESK. Trimming took off 0 bases at V and 0 bases at J, with 12 bases between the two ends. CDR3 nucleotide sequence: TGTGCCAGCAGCCAAGATTCCCACCCGAGCTCCTATAATTCACCCCTCCACTTT. Protein product: CASSQDSHPSSYNSPLHF.

This rearrangement joins TRBV4-2 to TRBJ2-2; the match to TRBD2 covers 12 bases. The CDR3 length is 17 residues. Losses at the gene ends were 7 bases for V and 0 bases for J; bases not matched to a gene: 6. Germline assignment: CDR1 LGHNA and CDR2 YNFKEQ. This CDR3 reads CASNGASGGANTGELFF. In DNA, the CDR3 is TGTGCCAGCAACGGAGCTAGCGGGGGGGCGAACACCGGGGAGCTGTTTTTT.

The CDR3 bases are TGTGCCAGCAGCTCGAGGGGACAGGGAGGCTACGAGCAGTACTTC. Its translation is CASSSRGQGGYEQYF. The chain recombines TRBV5-6 with TRBJ2-7, with 9 bases identical to TRBD1. The J segment lost 3 bases and the V segment lost 3 bases, leaving 7 bases of the junction unmatched. From germline, CDR1 is SGHDT and CDR2 YYEEEE. The length of the CDR3 is 15 residues. The entire variable domain, with the rest obtained from reference TRBV5-6 and TRBJ2-7, is as follows: DAGVTQSPTHLIKTRGQQVTLRCSPKSGHDTVSWYQQALGQGPQFIFQYYEEEERQRGNFPDRFSGHQFPNYSSELNVNALLLGDSALYLCASSSRGQGGYEQYFGPGTRLTVT.

The chain combines TRBV5-4 with TRBJ1-5; 10 bases align to TRBD1. After removal of 0 bases from V and 6 bases from J, the junction contained 6 bases not matched to a gene. Per the germline V gene, CDR1 is SGHNT and CDR2 is YYREEE (reference sequence). The CDR3 covers 16 residues. The CDR3 DNA reads TGTGCCAGCAGCTTGGGTGGGACAGGGGTTATTCAGCCCCAGCATTTT. Encoded protein: CASSLGGTGVIQPQHF. The complete variable domain, with remaining parts taken from reference TRBV5-4 and TRBJ1-5, reads ETGVTQSPTHLIKTRGQQVTLRCSSQSGHNTVSWYQQALGQGPQFIFQYYREEENGRGNFPPRFSGLQFPNYSSELNVNALELDDSALYLCASSLGGTGVIQPQHFGDGTRLSIL.

The V gene is TRBV18, the J gene TRBJ2-6; D remains unclear. Germline-derived CDR1 and CDR2 are KGHSH and LQKENI. Trimming took off 3 bases at V and 0 bases at J, with 18 bases between the two ends. The CDR3 has 19 amino acids. The CDR3 DNA reads as TGTGCCAGCTCACCCTACTCCCACGCAGGTACCTCTGGGGCCAACGTCCTGACTTTC. It encodes CASSPYSHAGTSGANVLTF.

J is TRBJ2-5 and V is TRBV4-2, with D possibly being TRBD2 (6 bases). The CDR3 runs to 19 residues. The V gene's germline CDR1 is LGHNA and CDR2 YNFKEQ. Trimming cost V 1 base and J 5 bases, with 26 bases left between them. The CDR3 bases are TGTGCCAGCAGCCAAGGGGAAGTGGGAAGACTAGGCCCCCCGGAGACCCAGTACTTC. Its translation is CASSQGEVGRLGPPETQYF.

The genes are TRBV5-4 and TRBJ1-2; 7 positions agree with TRBD1. The germline gives CDR1 SGHNT, CDR2 YYREEE (reference sequence). There are 13 residues in the CDR3. Germline trimming cut 3 bases from V and 7 bases from J; bases unmatched to any gene: 6. CDR3 region: CASSSRDSVGYTF. CDR3 DNA sequence: TGTGCCAGCAGCTCCCGGGACAGCGTTGGCTACACCTTC.

J is TRBJ2-1 and V is TRBV6-1; TRBD2 agrees at 11 bases. The germline V gene has CDR1 MNHNS and CDR2 SASEGT. Germline trimming cut 2 bases from V and 8 bases from J; bases unmatched to any gene: 11. The length of the CDR3 is 17 residues. Here the CDR3 DNA reads TGTGCCAGCAGTGAAATGCCCTCTAGCGGGGGGCACGATGAGCAGTTCTTC. It translates to CASSEMPSSGGHDEQFF.

V gene TRBV4-1 combines with J gene TRBJ1-5; D is undetermined. V lost 6 bases and J lost 1, with 10 bases in between. CDR1 and CDR2 from the germline V gene are MGHRA and YSYEKL. This CDR3 spans 14 amino acids. This CDR3 reads CASSGETSNQPQHF. DNA for the CDR3: TGCGCCAGCAGTGGGGAGACGAGCAATCAGCCCCAGCATTTT.

This chain links TRBV5-8 with TRBJ1-5; 7 bases fit TRBD1. The CDR3 consists of 15 residues. Germline CDR1 SGHTS, CDR2 YDEGEE. Trimming at V came to 2 bases and at J to 2 bases, leaving 4 bases not matched to a gene. The CDR3 spells CASSFRQGRNQPQHF. The CDR3 coding sequence is TGTGCCAGCAGCTTCCGACAGGGCCGCAATCAGCCCCAGCATTTT.

The V and J genes are TRBV4-1 and TRBJ1-2; TRBD1 is a possible D gene (5 bases). The ends were cut back, 1 base at V and 4 bases at J, with 13 bases in the middle. Germline CDR1 MGHRA, CDR2 YSYEKL. The length of the CDR3 is 15 residues. CDR3 sequence (DNA): TGCGCCAGCAGCCAAGGGGGCGGGAACGGCTATGGCTACACCTTC. Translation: CASSQGGGNGYGYTF.

This clone was seen just once. The chain joins TRBV4-1 to TRBJ1-2, with 9 bases that match TRBD1. CDR3 size: 16 residues. Looked up from germline, CDR1 is MGHRA and CDR2 is YSYEKL. V lost 5 bases to trimming and J lost 0 bases; unmatched junction nucleotides: 7. The chain's CDR3 is CASSSPGQGTNYGYTF. Here the CDR3 DNA reads TGCGCCAGCAGCTCGCCCGGACAGGGGACTAACTATGGCTACACCTTC.

This chain connects TRBV4-2 to TRBJ1-3; no clear D gene. CDR1 and CDR2 from the germline V gene are LGHNA and YNFKEQ. V was shortened by 0 bases and J by 0 bases, with 15 bases between the two germline ends. The CDR3 is 18 amino acids. The CDR3 nucleotides are TGTGCCAGCAGCCAAGATCGACTTGCGATCAGCTCTGGAAACACCATATATTTT. Amino acids: CASSQDRLAISSGNTIYF.

The chain couples TRBV4-1 to TRBJ2-1, with 7 bases matching TRBD2. The CDR3 totals 14 residues. Germline V gene sequence: CDR1 MGHRA, CDR2 YSYEKL. Losses at the gene ends were 4 bases for V and 8 bases for J; bases not matched to a gene: 8. The CDR3 DNA reads TGCGCCAGCAGCCTAGCGGGCGGGGGAGATGAGCAGTTCTTC. Protein product: CASSLAGGGDEQFF.

This CDR3 is CASSPQTPGGNQPQHF. The CDR3 DNA reads TGTGCCAGCAGCCCCCAAACTCCGGGGGGCAATCAGCCCCAGCATTTT. The V and J genes are TRBV3-1 (or the pseudogene TRBV3-2) and TRBJ1-5; a possible D gene is TRBD1 (5 bases). Germline V gene lookup returns CDR1 LGHDT and CDR2 YNNKEL (reference sequence). Trimming took 4 bases from V and 2 from J, leaving 15 bases between them. CDR3 size: 16 residues.

The rearrangement uses TRBV30 and TRBJ1-4; 7 bases are a match to TRBD1. Unmatched junction bases numbered 10, after V lost 4 bases and J lost 5 bases. The CDR3 totals 15 residues. CDR1 and CDR2 (germline): GTSNPN, SVGIG (reference sequence). CDR3 sequence reads: CAWNQRGTENEKLFF. The CDR3 DNA sequence: TGTGCCTGGAACCAAAGGGGGACAGAAAATGAAAAACTGTTTTTT.